This record covers a single TCR beta chain. The specificity of this receptor is unknown. The record has no base qualities; no much larger clone is one base away. A single peripheral blood draw of around 120 mL on average was collected from each donor into heparinised tubes. A BD FACSAria II and a panel including CD45RO, CCR7, CD25, CD127, CD95 and CD27 were used to sort naive, central memory, regulatory and stem cell-like memory CD4+ T cells. Purity was above 95% for every sorted population. PBMCs were isolated immediately by Lymphoprep density gradient centrifugation and stained directly without culture. So that batch effects would be minimized, each experiment stained and sorted samples in pairs, pairing one healthy donor with one patient. Looking up the germline V gene yields CDR1 SQVTM and CDR2 ANQGSEA. Inclusive of the bounding cysteine and phenylalanine, the CDR3 is 14 residues long. Just CDR3 DNA is preserved here, 42 bases in frame from base 1. Trimming removed 6 bases from V and 2 bases from J; the gene matches leave 8 bases unexplained.

The entire isolated RNA was reverse transcribed using the High Capacity cDNA Reverse Transcription Kit, and thus expressed TCRB transcripts were sequenced. Naive, central memory and regulatory T cell samples underwent deep immunoSEQ sequencing, averaging about 3.5 million total reads per sample. Sorted cells were lysed in RLT buffer and RNA was extracted with DNase-treated RNeasy Micro or Mini kits, depending on cell number. Each cell subset was processed separately to prevent cross-contamination, with patient and healthy donor samples processed together. The immunoSEQ multiplex PCR was used to amplify TCRB sequences from cDNA, generating 87-bp fragments that spanned the CDR3 region. Amplicons were sequenced on the Illumina HiSeq platform. As for the original processing: PCR bias was corrected computationally using synthetic template baselines, and reads within Hamming distance 2 were collapsed, with unmergeable singletons discarded. Reads were aligned to IMGT to assign V, D and J genes, CDR3 length, and insertions or deletions at six rearrangement sites. Within each subset, clonotype counts were normalized to sorted cell number, after which true diversity and Gini coefficients were computed with the tcR R package. Repertoire sharing was quantified using the overlap coefficient calculated on TCRB nucleotide sequences. TCRdb took this table from immuneACCESS and kept in-frame rearrangements with V and J called. Such tables lack part of the clones; where checked against another copy, unresolved V genes explain under half of the gap, and the rest is unexplained. V and J calls and clone size come straight from that table; D and trimming were deduced from the DNA. For this sample there are 25,000 or so clones; more than 60% appear just once. Clones ranked in the top ten supply roughly 2% of the sample.

This record comes from a study of beta chain features in type 1 diabetes listed by TCRdb under 2018. Describing the broader study: Mean age, gender distribution, total cell number and subset yield were not different between patients and healthy donors. In the study, recently diagnosed type 1 diabetes patients and matched healthy donors were compared on the TCRB repertoires of their sorted circulating CD4+ T cell subsets. A total of roughly 98,000,000 sorted cells were examined across all samples, and a strong correlation was observed between cell number per subset and RNA yield. Regulatory and stem cell-like memory subsets were obtained from only 8 patients and roughly eight healthy donors, while naive and central memory subsets were obtained from all 30 or so donors.

What the work shows at the level of the full study, not this receptor alone: Shorter templates might have been favored by PCR, but patient and control samples were amplified and corrected together, so both groups would have been affected equally by any skew. In all four CD4+ subsets, TCRB CDR3 length was moderately but significantly shorter in type 1 diabetes patients. Patients with type 1 diabetes made fewer insertions and deleted more nucleotides at VDJ recombination sites, implying thymic rearrangement abnormalities. Because the HLA sub-analyses included only small numbers of individuals, any influence of HLA type on TCRB rearrangement was left unresolved. Naive, central memory and regulatory TCRB repertoires appeared to be more similar among patients than among healthy donors. Sequencing cDNA rather than genomic DNA could over-represent highly expressing activated cells, although activation and CD3 levels did not differ between groups.

The rearrangement joined TRBV29-1 to TRBJ2-3; 7 central nucleotides agree with TRBD2. The sample consisted of Tregs from blood. The sample's cell subset or site label is to be understood as: regulatory CD4+ T cells. The TCR sequence derives from a middle-aged woman in good health. The CDR3 protein is CSVGDYPFTDTQYF. The DNA is as follows: TGCAGCGTGGGGGACTATCCCTTCACAGATACGCAGTATTTT.